This T cell receptor beta chain is from a study of blood T cell repertoires in COVID-19. Turning to the study itself: Samples taken during acute and convalescent COVID-19 were collected in the United States, Italy and Spain.

The CDR3 has 18 residues. V lost 3 bases and J lost 0, with 18 bases in between. CDR1 and CDR2 from the germline V gene are MNHNS and SASEGT. The repertoire was sequenced with immunoSEQ multiplex PCR; TCRdb's copy has only in-frame clones and lacks some. Of roughly 350,000 clones in the sample, under 95% were seen once. The TCR comes from a woman aged 18-29 years who had recovered from COVID-19. Source material: peripheral blood. This chain connects TRBV6-1 to TRBJ1-5; D not certain. The CDR3, as DNA: TGTGCCAGCAGTGACCTTATGGGCAGGCCTTATAGCAATCAGCCCCAGCATTTT. As protein: CASSDLMGRPYSNQPQHF.